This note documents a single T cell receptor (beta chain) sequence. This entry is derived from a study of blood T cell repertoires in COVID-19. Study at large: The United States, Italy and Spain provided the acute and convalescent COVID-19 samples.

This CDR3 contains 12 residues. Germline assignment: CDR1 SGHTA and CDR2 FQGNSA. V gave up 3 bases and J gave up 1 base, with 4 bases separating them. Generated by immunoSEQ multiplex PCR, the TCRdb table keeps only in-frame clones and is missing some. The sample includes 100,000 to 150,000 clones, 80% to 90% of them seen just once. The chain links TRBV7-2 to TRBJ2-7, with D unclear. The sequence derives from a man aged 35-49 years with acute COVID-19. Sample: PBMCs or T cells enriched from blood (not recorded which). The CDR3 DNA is TGTGCCAGCAGCTTTCCGTCCTACGAGCAGTACTTC. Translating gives CASSFPSYEQYF.